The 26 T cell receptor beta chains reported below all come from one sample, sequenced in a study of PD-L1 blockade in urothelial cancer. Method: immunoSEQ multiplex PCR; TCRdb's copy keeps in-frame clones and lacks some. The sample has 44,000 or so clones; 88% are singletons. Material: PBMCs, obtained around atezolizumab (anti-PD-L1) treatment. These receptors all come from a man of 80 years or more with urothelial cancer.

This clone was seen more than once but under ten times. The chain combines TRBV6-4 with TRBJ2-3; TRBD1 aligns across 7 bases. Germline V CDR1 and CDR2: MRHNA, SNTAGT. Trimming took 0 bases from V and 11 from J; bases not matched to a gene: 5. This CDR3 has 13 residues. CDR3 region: CASSDSNRGRQYF. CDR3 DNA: TGTGCCAGCAGTGACTCGAACAGGGGCAGGCAGTATTTT.

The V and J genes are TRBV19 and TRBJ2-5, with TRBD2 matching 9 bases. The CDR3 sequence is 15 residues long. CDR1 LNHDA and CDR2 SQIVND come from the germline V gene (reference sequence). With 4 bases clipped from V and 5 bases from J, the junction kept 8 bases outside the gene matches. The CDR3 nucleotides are TGTGCCAGTAGTACAGTAGCGGGAGTCTCGGAGACCCAGTACTTC. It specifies CASSTVAGVSETQYF. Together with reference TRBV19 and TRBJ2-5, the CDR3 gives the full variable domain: DGGITQSPKYLFRKEGQNVTLSCEQNLNHDAMYWYRQDPGQGLRLIYYSQIVNDFQKGDIAEGYSVSREKKESFPLTVTSAQKNPTAFYLCASSTVAGVSETQYFGPGTRLLVL.

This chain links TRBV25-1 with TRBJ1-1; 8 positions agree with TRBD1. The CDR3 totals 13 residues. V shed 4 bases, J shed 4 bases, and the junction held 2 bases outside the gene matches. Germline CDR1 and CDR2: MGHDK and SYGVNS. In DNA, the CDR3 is TGTGCCAGCAGTGCCCAGGGGGCCACTGAAGCTTTCTTT. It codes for CASSAQGATEAFF.

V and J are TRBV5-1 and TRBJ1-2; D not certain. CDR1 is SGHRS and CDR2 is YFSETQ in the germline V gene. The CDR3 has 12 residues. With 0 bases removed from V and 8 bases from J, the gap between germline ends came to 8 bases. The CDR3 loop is CASSLGGKGYTF. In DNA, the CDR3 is TGCGCCAGCAGCTTGGGAGGGAAAGGCTACACCTTC. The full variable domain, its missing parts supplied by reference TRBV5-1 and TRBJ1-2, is KAGVTQTPRYLIKTRGQQVTLSCSPISGHRSVSWYQQTPGQGLQFLFEYFSETQRNKGNFPGRFSGRQFSNSRSEMNVSTLELGDSALYLCASSLGGKGYTFGSGTRLTVV.

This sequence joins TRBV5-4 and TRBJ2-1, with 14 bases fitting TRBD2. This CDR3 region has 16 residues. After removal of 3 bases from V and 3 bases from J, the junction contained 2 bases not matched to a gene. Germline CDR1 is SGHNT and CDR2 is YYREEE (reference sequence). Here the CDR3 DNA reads TGTGCCAGCAGCTCGGGACTAGCGGGAGACTACAATGAGCAGTTCTTC. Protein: CASSSGLAGDYNEQFF. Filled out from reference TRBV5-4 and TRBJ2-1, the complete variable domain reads ETGVTQSPTHLIKTRGQQVTLRCSSQSGHNTVSWYQQALGQGPQFIFQYYREEENGRGNFPPRFSGLQFPNYSSELNVNALELDDSALYLCASSSGLAGDYNEQFFGPGTRLTVL.

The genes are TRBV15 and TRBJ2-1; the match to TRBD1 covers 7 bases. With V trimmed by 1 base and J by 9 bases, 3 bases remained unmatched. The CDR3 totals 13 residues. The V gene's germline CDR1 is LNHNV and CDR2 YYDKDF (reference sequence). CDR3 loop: CATSRVKGAEQFF. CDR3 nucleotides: TGTGCCACCAGCAGAGTAAAGGGGGCTGAGCAGTTCTTC.

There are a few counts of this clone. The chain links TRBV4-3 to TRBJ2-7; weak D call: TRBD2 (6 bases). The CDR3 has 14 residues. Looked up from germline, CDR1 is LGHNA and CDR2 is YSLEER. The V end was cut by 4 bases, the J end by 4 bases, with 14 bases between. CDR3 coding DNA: TGCGCCAGCAGCCTCTCCATAGCGGTTTACGAGCAGTACTTC. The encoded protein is CASSLSIAVYEQYF.

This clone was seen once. This CDR3 reads CASSSRTSGKTDTQYF. CDR3 nucleotides: TGCGCCAGCAGCTCTAGGACTAGCGGGAAGACAGATACGCAGTATTTT. The J gene is TRBJ2-3, the V gene TRBV5-1; TRBD2 matches 12 bases. The germline gives CDR1 SGHRS, CDR2 YFSETQ. V was clipped by 3 bases and J by 3 bases; unmatched bases: 5. The CDR3 sequence is 16 residues long.

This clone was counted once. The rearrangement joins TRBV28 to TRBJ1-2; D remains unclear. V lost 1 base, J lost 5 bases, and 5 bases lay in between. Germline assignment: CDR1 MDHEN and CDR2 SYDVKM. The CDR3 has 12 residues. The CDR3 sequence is CASSLSQYGYTF. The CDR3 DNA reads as TGTGCCAGCAGTTTATCGCAGTATGGCTACACCTTC.

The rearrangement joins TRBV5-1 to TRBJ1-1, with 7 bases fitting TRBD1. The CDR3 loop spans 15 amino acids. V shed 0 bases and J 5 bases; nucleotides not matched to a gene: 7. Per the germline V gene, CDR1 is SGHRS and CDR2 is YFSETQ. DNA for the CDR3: TGCGCCAGCAGCTTGGACGGACAGGCAAGGACTGAAGCTTTCTTT. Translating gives CASSLDGQARTEAFF.

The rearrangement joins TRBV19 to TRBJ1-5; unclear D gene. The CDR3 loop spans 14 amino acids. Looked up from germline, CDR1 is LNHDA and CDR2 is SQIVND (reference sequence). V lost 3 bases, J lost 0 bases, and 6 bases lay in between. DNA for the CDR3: TGTGCCAGTAGTATCGAGAATAGCAATCAGCCCCAGCATTTT. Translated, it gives CASSIENSNQPQHF.

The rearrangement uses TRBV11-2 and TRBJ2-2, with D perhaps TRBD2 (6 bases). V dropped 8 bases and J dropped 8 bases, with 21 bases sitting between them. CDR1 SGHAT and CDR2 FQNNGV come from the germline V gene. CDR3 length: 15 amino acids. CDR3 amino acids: CASRRPGLPNGELFF. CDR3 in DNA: TGTGCCAGCCGTCGACCGGGACTCCCTAATGGGGAGCTGTTTTTT. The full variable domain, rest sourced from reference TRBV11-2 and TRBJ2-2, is EAGVAQSPRYKIIEKRQSVAFWCNPISGHATLYWYQQILGQGPKLLIQFQNNGVVDDSQLPKDRFSAERLKGVDSTLKIQPAKLEDSAVYLCASRRPGLPNGELFFGEGSRLTVL.

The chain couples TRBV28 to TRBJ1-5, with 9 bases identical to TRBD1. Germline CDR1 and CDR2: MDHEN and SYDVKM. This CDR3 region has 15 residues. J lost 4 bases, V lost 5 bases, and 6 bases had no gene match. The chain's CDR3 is CASSLGTGRNQPQHF. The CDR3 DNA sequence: TGTGCCAGCAGTCTCGGGACAGGGAGAAATCAGCCCCAGCATTTT.

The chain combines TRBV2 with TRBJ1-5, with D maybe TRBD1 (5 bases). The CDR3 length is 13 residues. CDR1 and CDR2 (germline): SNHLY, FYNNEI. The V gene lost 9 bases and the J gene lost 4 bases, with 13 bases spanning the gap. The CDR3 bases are TGTGCCAGTACCGTAGACAGAAATCAGCCCCAGCATTTT. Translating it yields CASTVDRNQPQHF. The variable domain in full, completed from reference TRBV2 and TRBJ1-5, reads EPEVTQTPSHQVTQMGQEVILRCVPISNHLYFYWYRQILGQKVEFLVSFYNNEISEKSEIFDDQFSVERPDGSNFTLKIRSTKLEDSAMYFCASTVDRNQPQHFGDGTRLSIL.

The CDR3 coding sequence is TGTGCCAGCAGCCTGACGGTGGGAGGGAGTACCGGGGAGCTGTTTTTT. Protein product: CASSLTVGGSTGELFF. The chain couples TRBV7-9 to TRBJ2-2; 7 bases agree with TRBD2. Trimming cost V 5 bases and J 5 bases; bases outside gene matches: 11. CDR1 SEHNR and CDR2 FQNEAQ come from the germline V gene (reference sequence). The CDR3 sequence is 16 residues long.

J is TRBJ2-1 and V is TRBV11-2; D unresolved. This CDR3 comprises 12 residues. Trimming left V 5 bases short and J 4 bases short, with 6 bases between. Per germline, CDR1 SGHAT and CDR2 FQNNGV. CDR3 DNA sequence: TGTGCCAGCAGCACCCTATACAATGAGCAGTTCTTC. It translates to CASSTLYNEQFF.

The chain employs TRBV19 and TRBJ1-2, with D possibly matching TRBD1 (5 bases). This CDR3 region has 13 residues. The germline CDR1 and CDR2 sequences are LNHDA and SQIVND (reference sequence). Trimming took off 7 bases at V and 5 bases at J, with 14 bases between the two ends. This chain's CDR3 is CASNGDLKYGYTF. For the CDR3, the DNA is TGTGCCAGTAACGGGGACTTGAAATATGGCTACACCTTC. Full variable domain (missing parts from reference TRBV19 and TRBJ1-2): DGGITQSPKYLFRKEGQNVTLSCEQNLNHDAMYWYRQDPGQGLRLIYYSQIVNDFQKGDIAEGYSVSREKKESFPLTVTSAQKNPTAFYLCASNGDLKYGYTFGSGTRLTVV.

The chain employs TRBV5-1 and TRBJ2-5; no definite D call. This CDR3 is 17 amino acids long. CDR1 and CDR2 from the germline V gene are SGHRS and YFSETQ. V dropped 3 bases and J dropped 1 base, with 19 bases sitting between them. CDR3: CASSSLPQLYGQETQYF. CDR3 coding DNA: TGCGCCAGCAGCTCATTACCTCAATTGTACGGCCAAGAGACCCAGTACTTC.

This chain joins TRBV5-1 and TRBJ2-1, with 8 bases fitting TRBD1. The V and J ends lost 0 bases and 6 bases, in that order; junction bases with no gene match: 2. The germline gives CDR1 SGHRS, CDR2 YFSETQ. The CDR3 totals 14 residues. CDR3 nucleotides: TGCGCCAGCAGCTTGGTACAGGGGGTCAATGAGCAGTTCTTC. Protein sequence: CASSLVQGVNEQFF.

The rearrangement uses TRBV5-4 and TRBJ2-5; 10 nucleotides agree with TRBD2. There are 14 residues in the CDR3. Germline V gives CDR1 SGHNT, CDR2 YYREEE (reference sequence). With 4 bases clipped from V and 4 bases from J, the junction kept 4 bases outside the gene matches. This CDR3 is CASSTGTSAETQYF. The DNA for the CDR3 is TGTGCCAGCAGCACCGGGACTAGCGCAGAGACCCAGTACTTC. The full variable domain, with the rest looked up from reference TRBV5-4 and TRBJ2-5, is ETGVTQSPTHLIKTRGQQVTLRCSSQSGHNTVSWYQQALGQGPQFIFQYYREEENGRGNFPPRFSGLQFPNYSSELNVNALELDDSALYLCASSTGTSAETQYFGPGTRLLVL.

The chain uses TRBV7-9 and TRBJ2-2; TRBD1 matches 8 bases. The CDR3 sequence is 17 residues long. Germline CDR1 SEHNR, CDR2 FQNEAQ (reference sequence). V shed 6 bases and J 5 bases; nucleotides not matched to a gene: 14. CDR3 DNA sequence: TGTGCCAGCAGTCCTTCTATACGGACAGGGAGTACCGGGGAGCTGTTTTTT. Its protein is CASSPSIRTGSTGELFF.

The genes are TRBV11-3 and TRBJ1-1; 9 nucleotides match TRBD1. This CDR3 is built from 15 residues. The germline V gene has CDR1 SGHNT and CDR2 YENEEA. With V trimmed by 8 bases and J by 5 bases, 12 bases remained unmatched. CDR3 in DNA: TGTGCCAGCGGCTCGTCACAGGGGGCGCTTACTGAAGCTTTCTTT. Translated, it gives CASGSSQGALTEAFF.

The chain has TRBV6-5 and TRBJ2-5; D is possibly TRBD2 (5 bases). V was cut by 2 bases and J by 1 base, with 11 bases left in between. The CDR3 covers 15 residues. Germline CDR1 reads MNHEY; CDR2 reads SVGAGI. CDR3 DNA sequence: TGTGCCAGCAGTTACGGAAGCGGTTTCCAAGAGACCCAGTACTTC. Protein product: CASSYGSGFQETQYF.

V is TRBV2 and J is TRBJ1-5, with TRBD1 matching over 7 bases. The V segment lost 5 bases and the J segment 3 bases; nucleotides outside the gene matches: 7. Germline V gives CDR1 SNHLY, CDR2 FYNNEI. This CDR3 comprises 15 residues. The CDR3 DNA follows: TGTGCCAGCAGTCGGGACAGCGTCCTCAATCAGCCCCAGCATTTT. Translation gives CASSRDSVLNQPQHF.

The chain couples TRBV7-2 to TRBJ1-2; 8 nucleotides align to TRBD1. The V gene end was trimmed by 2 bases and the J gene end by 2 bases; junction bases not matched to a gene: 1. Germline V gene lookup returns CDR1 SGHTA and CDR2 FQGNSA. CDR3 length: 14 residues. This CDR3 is CASSLTGGNYGYTF. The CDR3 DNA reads TGTGCCAGCAGCTTAACAGGGGGGAACTATGGCTACACCTTC.

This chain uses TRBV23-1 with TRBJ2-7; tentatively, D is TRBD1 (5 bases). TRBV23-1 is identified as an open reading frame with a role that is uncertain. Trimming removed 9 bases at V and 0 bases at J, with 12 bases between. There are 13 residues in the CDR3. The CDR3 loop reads CARKQDSSYEQYF. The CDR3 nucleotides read TGCGCCAGGAAACAGGATAGCTCCTACGAGCAGTACTTC.